One sample yielded the 7 T cell receptor beta chains listed below, sequenced in a study of T cells in Graves' hyperthyroidism and ophthalmopathy (dated by TCRdb to the late 2010s). The protocol used for the library was multiplex PCR. Instrument on record: Illumina HiSeq 2000. Amplification of TCR beta CDR3 regions was carried out from RNA transcripts. The first round of RT-PCR for the TCR CDR3 was performed with the HTBI primer set and the Qiagen OneStep RT-PCR kit. TCRdb redid the processing of the public reads, applying fastp at Q25 and MiXCR, and retained in-frame beta chains. Entries that share a CDR3 protein sequence are merged under the most common genes and DNA. The sample includes roughly 700,000 distinct CDR3 sequences, with about 15% observed a single time. 10% of the sample belongs to the ten largest clones. Sample: blood. The receptors were sampled from a woman aged 18-29 years with Graves' hyperthyroidism.

This clonotype showed up many times. V usage is TRBV7-3 and J usage is TRBJ2-3; the match to TRBD2 covers 7 bases. CDR1 SGHTA and CDR2 FQGTGA come from the germline V gene. This CDR3 has 16 amino acids. V was pared by 4 bases and J by 6 bases, with 13 bases of the junction left unmatched. CDR3 nucleotide sequence: TGTGCCAGCAGCTCCCCCAGACTAGCTGACGGTGATACGCAGTATTTT. This gives the protein CASSSPRLADGDTQYF.

This clonotype was recorded at least ten times. This chain links TRBV3-1 with TRBJ2-1; D might be TRBD2 (6 bases). CDR1 and CDR2 (germline): LGHDT, YNNKEL (reference sequence). This CDR3 spans 13 amino acids. Trimming shortened V by 1 base and J by 7 bases, and 8 bases separated the two germline ends. CDR3 nucleotides: TGTGCCAGCAGCCAAGTCGCGGGGAATGAGCAGTTCTTC. Amino acids: CASSQVAGNEQFF.

This clonotype was counted many times. The chain has TRBV12-3 or TRBV12-4 and TRBJ2-2, with D maybe TRBD1 (6 bases). The CDR3 totals 15 residues. Trimming left V 6 bases short and J 0 bases short, with 11 bases between. The CDR3 DNA follows: TGTGCCAGCAGCACCGGGACATCGAACACCGGGGAGCTGTTTTTT. This gives the protein CASSTGTSNTGELFF.

This rearrangement joins TRBV20-1 to TRBJ1-3, with D perhaps TRBD1 (6 bases). Germline V gives CDR1 DFQATT, CDR2 SNEGSKA (reference sequence). The ends were cut back, 5 bases at V and 4 bases at J, with 15 bases in the middle. The CDR3 runs to 14 residues. The CDR3 DNA reads TGCAGTGCTGAGAACAGGGTTCGGGGAAACACCATATATTTT. As protein: CSAENRVRGNTIYF.

This clonotype was seen ten or more times. A much larger clone differs by one base, so this may be a read error. This chain uses TRBV30 with TRBJ2-7; D possibly matches TRBD1 or TRBD2 (5 bases each). The CDR3 is 13 residues long. CDR1 GTSNPN and CDR2 SVGIG come from the germline V gene (reference sequence). In DNA, the CDR3 is TGCAGTTCGGCGCGGGCAGGGTCCTACGAGCAGTACTTC. Translated: CSSARAGSYEQYF.

This clonotype was seen repeatedly, ten times or more. The rearrangement links TRBV18 to TRBJ1-5, with D perhaps matching TRBD1 (5 bases). The CDR3 has 13 amino acids. The germline gives CDR1 KGHSH, CDR2 LQKENI. V shed 4 bases and J shed 5 bases, with 9 bases lying between them. The CDR3 here is CASSQGFDQPQHF. The CDR3 DNA follows: TGTGCCAGCTCACAGGGGTTCGATCAGCCCCAGCATTTT.

This clonotype was observed at least ten times. This chain connects TRBV3-1 to TRBJ1-2; weak D call: TRBD1 (5 bases). CDR3 length equals 13 residues. Germline V gives CDR1 LGHDT, CDR2 YNNKEL (reference sequence). Deletions cut 1 base from V and 7 bases from J, with 10 bases between. In DNA, the CDR3 is TGTGCCAGCAGCCAAGGACAGAGTCGTGGCTACACCTTC. This sequence encodes CASSQGQSRGYTF.